This T cell receptor beta chain was recorded in a study of T-cell reconstitution after alpha-beta-depleted transplantation in children. The TCRbeta library incorporated unique molecular identifiers. TCRdb fed the PCR reads into MiXCR, producing one record per CDR3 protein. The sample lists around 600,000 distinct CDR3 sequences, 16% occurring once. A few counts support this clonotype. The TCR originated in a human donor who donated a stem cell graft to a child with acute myeloid leukemia. The source material was PBMCs from the stem cell graft donor, sampled from the stem cell graft.

The CDR3 DNA reads TGCAGCGTTGAAGGGAGGGCTGAAGCTTTCTTT. Translated: CSVEGRAEAFF. The rearrangement uses TRBV29-1 and TRBJ1-1, with D uncertain. The CDR3 consists of 11 residues. Germline V CDR1 and CDR2: SQVTM, ANQGSEA. V lost 1 base and J lost 6, with 6 bases in between.